A selection of T cell receptor beta chains follows, all from one sample in a study of OX40 agonist ivuxolimab in advanced cancers. The protocol was immunoSEQ multiplex PCR, while the TCRdb copy is restricted to in-frame clones and leaves out a portion. In the table there are 70,000 to 75,000 clones, approximately 82% of which are singletons. This specimen consisted of CD4+ or CD8+ T cells sorted from blood, obtained in a trial of the OX40 agonist ivuxolimab. These receptors came from an adult with an advanced solid tumor such as melanoma, head and neck, liver or kidney cancer. Each CDR3 is given with its conserved first and last residue. The order of the fields is D gene, clone size, V gene, CDR3 length, J gene, CDR3 protein, CDR3 DNA. D genes are given only for firm matches. Rows give clone size only sometimes, using once, few, many, or a class for an expanded clone.

d_call: -
clone_size: -
v_call: TRBV11-2
cdr3_length: 15
j_call: TRBJ2-7
cdr3_aa: CASINRALSSYEQYF
cdr3_nt: TGTGCCAGCATTAACCGGGCCCTGAGTTCCTACGAGCAGTACTTC

d_call: -
clone_size: -
v_call: TRBV7-2
cdr3_length: 15
j_call: TRBJ2-1
cdr3_aa: CASSFRQGRVNEQFF
cdr3_nt: TGTGCCAGCAGCTTTAGACAGGGGAGGGTCAATGAGCAGTTCTTC

d_call: TRBD1
clone_size: -
v_call: TRBV5-5
cdr3_length: 14
j_call: TRBJ1-2
cdr3_aa: CASSRLTGDYGYTF
cdr3_nt: TGTGCCAGCAGCCGGCTGACAGGGGACTATGGCTACACCTTC

d_call: -
clone_size: -
v_call: TRBV6-5
cdr3_length: 13
j_call: TRBJ2-7
cdr3_aa: CASSRGGRYEQYF
cdr3_nt: TGTGCCAGCAGTAGGGGGGGGCGCTACGAGCAGTACTTC

d_call: -
clone_size: -
v_call: TRBV4-3
cdr3_length: 14
j_call: TRBJ1-2
cdr3_aa: CASSAEAGVRGYTF
cdr3_nt: TGCGCCAGCAGCGCAGAAGCCGGGGTGCGAGGCTACACCTTC

d_call: TRBD1
clone_size: -
v_call: TRBV7-2
cdr3_length: 15
j_call: TRBJ2-7
cdr3_aa: CASSQNGDRNYEQYF
cdr3_nt: TGTGCCAGCAGCCAAAATGGGGACAGGAACTACGAGCAGTACTTC

d_call: -
clone_size: once
v_call: TRBV6-6
cdr3_length: 14
j_call: TRBJ1-6
cdr3_aa: CASSLGQYNSPLHF
cdr3_nt: TGTGCCAGCAGCCTAGGACAATATAATTCACCCCTCCACTTT

d_call: -
clone_size: -
v_call: TRBV6-5
cdr3_length: 14
j_call: TRBJ2-7
cdr3_aa: CASRKRAGIHEQYF
cdr3_nt: TGTGCCAGCAGAAAACGGGCGGGTATCCACGAGCAGTACTTC

d_call: TRBD1
clone_size: -
v_call: TRBV6-5
cdr3_length: 13
j_call: TRBJ1-1
cdr3_aa: CASTPPGQTEAFF
cdr3_nt: TGTGCCAGCACCCCTCCGGGACAGACTGAAGCTTTCTTT

d_call: -
clone_size: once
v_call: TRBV6-6
cdr3_length: 12
j_call: TRBJ2-3
cdr3_aa: CASRDSTDTQYF
cdr3_nt: TGTGCCAGCAGAGACAGCACAGATACGCAGTATTTT

d_call: -
clone_size: -
v_call: TRBV5-1
cdr3_length: 20
j_call: TRBJ1-5
cdr3_aa: CASSLAEAGQIVYSNQPQHF
cdr3_nt: TGCGCCAGCAGCTTGGCAGAGGCAGGGCAAATCGTGTATAGCAATCAGCCCCAGCATTTT

d_call: -
clone_size: -
v_call: TRBV5-1
cdr3_length: 16
j_call: TRBJ2-5
cdr3_aa: CASSQLPGQHAETQYF
cdr3_nt: TGCGCCAGCAGCCAGCTACCGGGACAACACGCGGAGACCCAGTACTTC

d_call: TRBD2
clone_size: once
v_call: TRBV13
cdr3_length: 15
j_call: TRBJ2-5
cdr3_aa: CASSLRGLAGETQYF
cdr3_nt: TGTGCCAGCAGCTTGAGGGGACTAGCGGGAGAGACCCAGTACTTC

d_call: TRBD1
clone_size: -
v_call: TRBV11-2
cdr3_length: 17
j_call: TRBJ2-2
cdr3_aa: CASSLTGGLENTGELFF
cdr3_nt: TGTGCCAGCAGCCTAACAGGGGGCCTGGAGAACACCGGGGAGCTGTTTTTT

d_call: -
clone_size: -
v_call: TRBV6-1
cdr3_length: 13
j_call: TRBJ2-4
cdr3_aa: CASSRVAKNIQYF
cdr3_nt: TGTGCCAGCAGTCGGGTAGCCAAAAACATTCAGTACTTC

d_call: -
clone_size: -
v_call: TRBV2
cdr3_length: 11
j_call: TRBJ2-1
cdr3_aa: CASTRERGQFF
cdr3_nt: TGTGCCAGCACCCGCGAGAGGGGGCAGTTCTTC

d_call: TRBD2
clone_size: -
v_call: TRBV4-2
cdr3_length: 16
j_call: TRBJ2-3
cdr3_aa: CASSQEPAGSTDTQYF
cdr3_nt: TGTGCCAGCAGCCAAGAGCCAGCGGGGAGCACAGATACGCAGTATTTT

d_call: -
clone_size: -
v_call: TRBV6-6
cdr3_length: 14
j_call: TRBJ1-1
cdr3_aa: CASSYDGVVGEAFF
cdr3_nt: TGTGCCAGCAGTTACGACGGGGTGGTGGGTGAAGCTTTCTTT

d_call: -
clone_size: -
v_call: TRBV4-2
cdr3_length: 15
j_call: TRBJ1-5
cdr3_aa: CASSQQGFGNQPQHF
cdr3_nt: TGTGCCAGCAGCCAACAAGGGTTTGGCAATCAGCCCCAGCATTTT

d_call: TRBD1
clone_size: -
v_call: TRBV4-1
cdr3_length: 15
j_call: TRBJ1-4
cdr3_aa: CASSQELAGGEKLFF
cdr3_nt: TGCGCCAGCAGCCAAGAGTTGGCAGGGGGAGAAAAACTGTTTTTT

d_call: -
clone_size: -
v_call: TRBV6-1
cdr3_length: 12
j_call: TRBJ2-7
cdr3_aa: CASIEGPYEQYF
cdr3_nt: TGTGCCAGCATCGAAGGGCCCTACGAGCAGTACTTC

d_call: -
clone_size: -
v_call: TRBV4-2
cdr3_length: 14
j_call: TRBJ2-7
cdr3_aa: CASSLPGPTYEQYF
cdr3_nt: TGTGCCAGCAGCCTCCCGGGTCCGACCTACGAGCAGTACTTC

d_call: TRBD1
clone_size: -
v_call: TRBV18
cdr3_length: 15
j_call: TRBJ2-1
cdr3_aa: CASSGRQGLDNEQFF
cdr3_nt: TGTGCCAGCTCAGGACGACAGGGTCTGGACAATGAGCAGTTCTTC

d_call: -
clone_size: -
v_call: TRBV5-4
cdr3_length: 12
j_call: TRBJ1-5
cdr3_aa: CASSLRDQPQHF
cdr3_nt: TGTGCCAGCAGCTTGAGGGACCAGCCCCAGCATTTT

d_call: TRBD1
clone_size: -
v_call: TRBV4-3
cdr3_length: 16
j_call: TRBJ2-6
cdr3_aa: CASSRTGNSGANVLTF
cdr3_nt: TGCGCCAGCAGCCGGACAGGGAACTCTGGGGCCAACGTCCTGACTTTC

d_call: TRBD1
clone_size: -
v_call: TRBV6-5
cdr3_length: 15
j_call: TRBJ1-5
cdr3_aa: CASSPTGYSNQPQHF
cdr3_nt: TGTGCCAGCAGCCCGACAGGGTATAGCAATCAGCCCCAGCATTTT

d_call: -
clone_size: -
v_call: TRBV18
cdr3_length: 14
j_call: TRBJ1-5
cdr3_aa: CASSPSHTNQPQHF
cdr3_nt: TGTGCCAGCTCACCTTCACATACCAATCAGCCCCAGCATTTT

d_call: -
clone_size: -
v_call: TRBV6-6
cdr3_length: 14
j_call: TRBJ2-7
cdr3_aa: CASSHLDRAYEQYF
cdr3_nt: TGTGCCAGCAGCCACCTGGACAGAGCCTACGAGCAGTACTTC

d_call: TRBD1
clone_size: -
v_call: TRBV5-1
cdr3_length: 18
j_call: TRBJ1-1
cdr3_aa: CASSRPDRGTSMNTEAFF
cdr3_nt: TGCGCCAGCAGCCGTCCGGACAGGGGGACCTCGATGAACACTGAAGCTTTCTTT

d_call: TRBD1
clone_size: -
v_call: TRBV7-9
cdr3_length: 13
j_call: TRBJ1-2
cdr3_aa: CASSPGQAYGYTF
cdr3_nt: TGTGCCAGCAGCCCGGGACAGGCCTATGGCTACACCTTC

d_call: -
clone_size: -
v_call: TRBV7-9
cdr3_length: 16
j_call: TRBJ1-4
cdr3_aa: CASSKSSGVTNEKLFF
cdr3_nt: TGTGCCAGCAGCAAATCTTCAGGGGTTACTAATGAAAAACTGTTTTTT

d_call: -
clone_size: -
v_call: TRBV7-9
cdr3_length: 14
j_call: TRBJ2-2
cdr3_aa: CASSFIRDTGELFF
cdr3_nt: TGTGCCAGCAGCTTTATAAGGGACACCGGGGAGCTGTTTTTT

d_call: -
clone_size: -
v_call: TRBV18
cdr3_length: 14
j_call: TRBJ2-7
cdr3_aa: CASSPPSRQGEQYF
cdr3_nt: TGTGCCAGCTCACCCCCGAGCAGGCAGGGCGAGCAGTACTTC

d_call: -
clone_size: -
v_call: TRBV7-2
cdr3_length: 16
j_call: TRBJ1-1
cdr3_aa: CASSLAAQGGYAEAFF
cdr3_nt: TGTGCCAGCAGCTTAGCAGCACAGGGCGGTTACGCTGAAGCTTTCTTT

d_call: -
clone_size: -
v_call: TRBV10-1
cdr3_length: 14
j_call: TRBJ1-1
cdr3_aa: CASSGRTDFTEAFF
cdr3_nt: TGCGCCAGCAGTGGTCGGACAGACTTCACTGAAGCTTTCTTT

d_call: -
clone_size: -
v_call: TRBV5-1
cdr3_length: 13
j_call: TRBJ2-3
cdr3_aa: CASISGTSDTQYF
cdr3_nt: TGCGCCAGCATCTCCGGGACTTCAGATACGCAGTATTTT

d_call: -
clone_size: -
v_call: TRBV6-6
cdr3_length: 13
j_call: TRBJ1-1
cdr3_aa: CASSYEMNTEAFF
cdr3_nt: TGTGCCAGCAGTTACGAGATGAACACTGAAGCTTTCTTT

d_call: -
clone_size: -
v_call: TRBV4-3
cdr3_length: 17
j_call: TRBJ1-3
cdr3_aa: CASSQERSGDSGNTIYF
cdr3_nt: TGCGCCAGCAGCCAAGAACGGAGCGGAGACTCTGGAAACACCATATATTTT

d_call: -
clone_size: -
v_call: TRBV7-6
cdr3_length: 17
j_call: TRBJ1-3
cdr3_aa: CASSFLLQGDSGNTIYF
cdr3_nt: TGTGCCAGCAGCTTTTTGTTGCAGGGCGACTCTGGAAACACCATATATTTT

d_call: TRBD1
clone_size: -
v_call: TRBV10-3
cdr3_length: 15
j_call: TRBJ1-2
cdr3_aa: CAISEKTGGRDGYTF
cdr3_nt: TGTGCCATCAGTGAGAAAACAGGGGGAAGGGATGGCTACACCTTC

d_call: -
clone_size: once
v_call: TRBV19
cdr3_length: 18
j_call: TRBJ1-6
cdr3_aa: CASSTTLARLIYNSPLHF
cdr3_nt: TGTGCCAGTAGTACGACCCTGGCCAGGTTAATCTATAATTCACCCCTCCACTTT

d_call: -
clone_size: -
v_call: TRBV7-2
cdr3_length: 14
j_call: TRBJ1-2
cdr3_aa: CASSGRVVNYGYTF
cdr3_nt: TGTGCCAGCAGCGGTAGGGTAGTCAACTATGGCTACACCTTC

d_call: TRBD1
clone_size: -
v_call: TRBV5-1
cdr3_length: 15
j_call: TRBJ2-1
cdr3_aa: CASSGTGDAYNEQFF
cdr3_nt: TGCGCCAGCAGCGGCACAGGGGACGCCTACAATGAGCAGTTCTTC

d_call: -
clone_size: -
v_call: TRBV6-6
cdr3_length: 15
j_call: TRBJ1-2
cdr3_aa: CASSYSRRDLNGYTF
cdr3_nt: TGTGCCAGCAGTTACTCGAGAAGGGACCTCAATGGCTACACCTTC

d_call: -
clone_size: -
v_call: TRBV2
cdr3_length: 14
j_call: TRBJ2-2
cdr3_aa: CASRLLAETGELFF
cdr3_nt: TGTGCCAGCAGGCTTCTCGCAGAAACCGGGGAGCTGTTTTTT